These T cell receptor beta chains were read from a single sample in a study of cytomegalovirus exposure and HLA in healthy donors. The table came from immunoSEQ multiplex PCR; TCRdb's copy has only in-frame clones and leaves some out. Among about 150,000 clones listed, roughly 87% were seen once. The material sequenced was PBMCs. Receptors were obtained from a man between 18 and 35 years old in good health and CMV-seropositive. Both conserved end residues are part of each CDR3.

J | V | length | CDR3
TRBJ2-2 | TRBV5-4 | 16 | CASSAMSGGATGELFF
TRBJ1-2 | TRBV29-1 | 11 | CSVNSNYGYTF
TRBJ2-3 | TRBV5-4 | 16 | CASSFRGSLGTDTQYF
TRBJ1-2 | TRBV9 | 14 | CASSVGGQLYGYTF
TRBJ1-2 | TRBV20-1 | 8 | CSVGGKDF
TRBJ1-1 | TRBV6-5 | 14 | CASSSRELYTEAFF
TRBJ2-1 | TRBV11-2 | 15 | CASSLDSGTYNEQFF
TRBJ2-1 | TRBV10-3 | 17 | CAISDPSRGSSYNEQFF
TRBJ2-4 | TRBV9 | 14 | CASGGQGAGNIQYF
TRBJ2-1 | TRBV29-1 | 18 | CSVEWILAGGKNYNEQFF
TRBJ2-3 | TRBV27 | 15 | CASSWSGGFTDTQYF
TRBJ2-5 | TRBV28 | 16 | CASSYILQGGGETQYF
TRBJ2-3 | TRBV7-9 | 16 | CASSGGSIYDTDTQYF
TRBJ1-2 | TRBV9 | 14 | CASSVVTSEDGYTF
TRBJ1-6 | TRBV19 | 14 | CASTSTGNNSPLHF
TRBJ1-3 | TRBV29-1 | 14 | CSVDPVLSGNTIYF
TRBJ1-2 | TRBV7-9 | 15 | CASSSSRGQGGGYTF
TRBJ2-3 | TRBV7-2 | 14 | CASSPYGGQDTQYF
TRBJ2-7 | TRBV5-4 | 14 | CASSSTSSSYEQYF
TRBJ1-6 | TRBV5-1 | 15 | CASSLFWDRDSPLHF
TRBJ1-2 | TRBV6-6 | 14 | CASSYPTGENDYTF
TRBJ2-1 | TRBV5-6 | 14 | CASSLGISRNEQFF
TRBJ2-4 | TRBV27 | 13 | CASSLNGMNIQYF
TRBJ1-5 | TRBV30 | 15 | CAWRGGAGENQPQHF
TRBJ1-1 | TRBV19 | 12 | CATTGIRTEAFF
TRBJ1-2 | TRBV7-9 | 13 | CASSPLDTVTYTF
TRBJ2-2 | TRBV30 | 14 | CAWSTGQRAGELFF
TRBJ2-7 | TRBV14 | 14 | CASSQGWGPNEQYF
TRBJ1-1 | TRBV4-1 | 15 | CASSHPGHLNTEAFF
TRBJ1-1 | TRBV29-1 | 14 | CSVDRGLLDTEAFF
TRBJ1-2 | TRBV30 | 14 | CAWDWGQGRIGYTF
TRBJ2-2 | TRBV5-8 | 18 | CASSRLGTSGGFTGELFF
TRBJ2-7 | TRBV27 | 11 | CASSPTYEQYF
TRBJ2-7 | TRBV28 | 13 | CASDTPGRGEQYF
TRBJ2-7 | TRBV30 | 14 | CAWSPPQTGREQYF
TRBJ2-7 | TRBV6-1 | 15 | CASRLPGQGPEQQYF
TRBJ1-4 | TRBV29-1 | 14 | CSVARRGTNEKLFF
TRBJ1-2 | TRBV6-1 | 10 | CASSQRGYTF
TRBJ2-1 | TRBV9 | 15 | CASSFRDYPYNEQFF
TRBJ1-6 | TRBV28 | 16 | CASSPTGTGFRSPLHF
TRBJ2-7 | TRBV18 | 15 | CASSPRGTEDYEQYF
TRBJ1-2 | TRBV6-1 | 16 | CASSGEGKVWNYGYTF
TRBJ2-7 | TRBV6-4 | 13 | CASSDLAGTEQYF
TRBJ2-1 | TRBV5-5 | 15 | CASSLRLAGFNEQFF
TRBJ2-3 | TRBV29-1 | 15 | CSVGGTSGFTDTQYF
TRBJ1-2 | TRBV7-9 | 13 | CASSLTGSGGYTF
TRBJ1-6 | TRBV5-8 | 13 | CATRRGEKSPLHF
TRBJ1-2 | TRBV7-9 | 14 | CASSRAAGTSGYTF
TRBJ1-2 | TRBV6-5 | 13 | CASRLGQGRGYTF
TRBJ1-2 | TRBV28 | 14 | CASRPGGTNYGYTF
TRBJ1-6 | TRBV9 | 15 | CASSVRGRVDSPLHF
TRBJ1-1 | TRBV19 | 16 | CASSIGTVGVHTEAFF
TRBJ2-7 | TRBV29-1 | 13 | CSVVGQGEGEQYF
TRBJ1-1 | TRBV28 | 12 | CASTRGGLEAFF
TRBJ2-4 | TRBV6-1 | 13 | CASTEQPGNIQYF
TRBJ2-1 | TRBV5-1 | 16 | CASSLIIGQGAREQFF
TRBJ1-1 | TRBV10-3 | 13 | CAIKSELLAEAFF
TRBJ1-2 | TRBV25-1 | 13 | CASSESGIRGYTF
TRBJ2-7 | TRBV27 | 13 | CASSLDSTYEQYF